The 30 T cell receptor beta chains below come from one sample, sequenced in a study of T cells after yellow fever vaccination (dated by TCRdb to between 2017 and 2020). Library prep was done by 5' RACE. The instrument was an Illumina HiSeq 2500. TCRdb's own reprocessing of the public reads used fastp at Q25 and MiXCR and kept productive beta chains. A single entry per CDR3 protein holds the most common genes and DNA from its merged rows. Within this sample are under 550,000 distinct CDR3 sequences, with around a fifth of them counted one time only. The top ten clonotypes cover around 17% of the sample. What the treatment or condition label conveys for this sample: live attenuated yellow fever vaccine strain. The input for sequencing was PBMCs, taken around 3 weeks after the first yellow fever vaccination. Source of these receptors: a man between 18 and 29 years old who received the YFV17D yellow fever vaccine.

This chain links TRBV29-1 with TRBJ2-1, with D perhaps matching TRBD1 or TRBD2 (5 bases each). Germline-derived CDR1 and CDR2 are SQVTM and ANQGSEA. V shed 3 bases and J shed 10 bases, with 22 bases lying between them. This CDR3 is built from 15 residues. CDR3 nucleotide sequence: TGCAGCGTTGACAGTACAGGCCCTCCTGGGGGAGAGCAGTTCTTC. Translating it yields CSVDSTGPPGGEQFF.

This clonotype was picked up one time. The chain employs TRBV20-1 and TRBJ2-7; D gene unclear. Trimming stripped 2 bases from V and 4 bases from J, with 18 bases between. The length of the CDR3 is 15 residues. The germline V gene has CDR1 DFQATT and CDR2 SNEGSKA (reference sequence). The CDR3 here is CSARYDDLWGYEQYF. The DNA for the CDR3 is TGCAGTGCTAGATACGATGACTTATGGGGATACGAGCAGTACTTC.

This clonotype came up a few times. The chain employs TRBV18 and TRBJ2-7; the match to TRBD1 covers 7 bases. The CDR3 spans 15 residues. In germline, CDR1 is KGHSH, CDR2 LQKENI. Losses at the gene ends were 3 bases for V and 2 bases for J; bases not matched to a gene: 7. The DNA for the CDR3 is TGTGCCAGCTCACCCTTCGACAGGGCCCCCTACGAGCAGTACTTC. Translated, it gives CASSPFDRAPYEQYF.

Note on this clonotype: The junction shows a germline mismatch at one end, possibly a read error. V and J are TRBV4-1 and TRBJ2-1, with 7 bases that match TRBD1. In germline, CDR1 is MGHRA, CDR2 YSYEKL. The CDR3 spans 17 residues. The CDR3 DNA sequence: TGCGCCTGCAGCCGCCGATCCCGACAGGGAACCCCGGACGAGCAGTTCTTC. This sequence encodes CACSRRSRQGTPDEQFF.

This sequence joins TRBV7-9 and TRBJ1-1; D gene ambiguous. The CDR3 contains 13 residues. Germline V lookup: CDR1 SEHNR, CDR2 FQNEAQ (reference sequence). V was trimmed by 3 bases and J by 6 bases, leaving 11 bases between them. The CDR3 sequence is CASSFWSTAEAFF. The CDR3 coding sequence is TGTGCCAGCAGCTTTTGGTCGACGGCTGAAGCTTTCTTT. The variable domain in full, completed from reference TRBV7-9 and TRBJ1-1, reads DTGVSQNPRHKITKRGQNVTFRCDPISEHNRLYWYRQTLGQGPEFLTYFQNEAQLEKSRLLSDRFSAERPKGSFSTLEIQRTEQGDSAMYLCASSFWSTAEAFFGQGTRLTVV.

In its sample, this clonotype was seen a few times. The J gene is TRBJ1-1, the V gene TRBV3-1; no clear D. This CDR3 comprises 15 residues. The ends were cut back, 4 bases at V and 1 base at J, with 13 bases in the middle. Germline CDR1 LGHDT, CDR2 YNNKEL (reference sequence). The CDR3 DNA reads TGTGCCAGCAGCCCGCCCCCGGGGAGGAACACTGAAGCTTTCTTT. Its protein is CASSPPPGRNTEAFF.

This clonotype was detected a few times. The chain carries TRBV5-1 and TRBJ2-7, with TRBD2 identical over 8 bases. This CDR3 is built from 14 residues. CDR1 and CDR2 from the germline V gene are SGHRS and YFSETQ. V lost 3 bases, J lost 5 bases, and 7 bases stayed unmatched. For the CDR3, the DNA is TGCGCCAGCAGCTCGGTAGCGGGGAATAACGAGCAGTACTTC. Its protein product is CASSSVAGNNEQYF.

CDR3 nucleotides: TGCGCCAGCAGCTTGGCGGATACGCCGAACACCGGGGAGCTGTTTTTT. Translated, it gives CASSLADTPNTGELFF. The V gene is TRBV5-1, the J gene TRBJ2-2, with unresolved D. The V and J ends lost 0 bases and 0 bases respectively, with 9 bases between them. Germline V gene data show CDR1 as SGHRS and CDR2 as YFSETQ. This CDR3 is 16 amino acids long.

This chain uses TRBV29-1 with TRBJ2-3; no definite D call. CDR1 is SQVTM, CDR2 ANQGSEA, per germline. The CDR3 has 12 amino acids. V was cut by 5 bases and J by 8 bases, with 14 bases left in between. DNA of the CDR3: TGCAGCGTTCTCATCACCCGTGGTACGCAGTATTTT. Amino acid sequence: CSVLITRGTQYF.

This clonotype has more than one count but fewer than ten. The V and J genes are TRBV6-5 and TRBJ1-1; D may be TRBD1 (6 bases). Germline V gene sequence: CDR1 MNHEY, CDR2 SVGAGI. V was cut by 2 bases and J by 7 bases, with 20 bases left in between. The CDR3 has 16 residues. CDR3 loop: CASSYHLGEDSREAFF. CDR3 nucleotides: TGTGCCAGCAGTTACCATTTAGGCGAGGACAGCCGTGAAGCTTTCTTT.

The J gene is TRBJ1-1, the V gene TRBV5-1, with D unresolved. V was cut by 4 bases and J by 6 bases, with 22 bases left in between. The CDR3 extends over 16 amino acids. The germline gives CDR1 SGHRS, CDR2 YFSETQ. As DNA, the CDR3 is TGCGCCAGCAGCCTACATGTGGGCAGAAGCGATTCTGAAGCTTTCTTT. As protein: CASSLHVGRSDSEAFF.

The chain recombines TRBV12-3 or TRBV12-4 with TRBJ1-6, with a weak D call TRBD1 (6 bases). The CDR3 spans 11 residues. Trimming left V 3 bases short and J 15 bases short, with 9 bases between. CDR3 residues: CASSFGGDLHF. CDR3 DNA sequence: TGTGCCAGCAGTTTTGGGGGCGACCTCCACTTT.

This clonotype was detected a few times. The chain has TRBV10-3 and TRBJ2-2; D gene unclear. The germline V and J ends were trimmed by 7 bases and 3 bases, with 12 bases remaining between them. The CDR3 extends over 14 amino acids. Germline V lookup: CDR1 ENHRY, CDR2 SYGVKD. In DNA form, the CDR3 reads TGTGCCATCAAGCCTAGTTGGGACACCGGGGAGCTGTTTTTT. As protein: CAIKPSWDTGELFF.

This clonotype was picked up a small number of times. The J gene is TRBJ2-1, the V gene TRBV6-1; D perhaps matches TRBD1 (6 bases). The CDR3 has 15 residues. V lost 6 bases to trimming and J lost 0 bases, with 12 bases between them. Germline lookup yields CDR1 MNHNS and CDR2 SASEGT. The CDR3 DNA sequence: TGTGCCAGCAGACTGGACAGCAACTCCTACAATGAGCAGTTCTTC. Amino acid sequence: CASRLDSNSYNEQFF.

The chain combines TRBV20-1 with TRBJ2-7; 8 bases match TRBD1. The germline V gene has CDR1 DFQATT and CDR2 SNEGSKA (reference sequence). The trim removed 3 bases at V and 3 bases at J, leaving 7 bases unmatched. CDR3 length: 14 amino acids. CDR3 residues: CSASSRTGIYEQYF. In nucleotides, the CDR3 is TGCAGTGCTAGTTCTAGGACAGGGATCTACGAGCAGTACTTC.

V and J are TRBV20-1 and TRBJ1-1; possibly TRBD1 for D (5 bases). The CDR3 sequence is 14 residues long. Germline CDR1 and CDR2: DFQATT and SNEGSKA (reference sequence). CDR3 sequence: CSEGRGAVNTEAFF. CDR3 DNA sequence: TGCAGCGAGGGGCGGGGAGCAGTAAACACTGAAGCTTTCTTT.

The chain has TRBV15 and TRBJ1-5, with TRBD1 matching over 7 bases. J gave up 7 bases and V 4 bases, and 7 bases lay outside the gene matches. The germline gives CDR1 LNHNV, CDR2 YYDKDF (reference sequence). This CDR3 contains 14 residues. In nucleotides, the CDR3 is TGTGCCACCAGCAACTACAGGGGTCGACAGCCCCAGCATTTT. It codes for CATSNYRGRQPQHF.

This clonotype was observed a handful of times. V usage is TRBV9 and J usage is TRBJ2-3; 7 bases agree with TRBD2. V shed 4 bases and J 3 bases; nucleotides not matched to a gene: 11. CDR1 is SGDLS, CDR2 YYNGEE, per germline. CDR3 length: 16 residues. In DNA form, the CDR3 reads TGTGCCAGCAGCCCCAGCGGGGTCTCTTGGACAGATACGCAGTATTTT. This translates into CASSPSGVSWTDTQYF.

CDR3 nucleotide sequence: TGTGCCAGCAGCCAGCGGGGACTTAATGAGCAGTTCTTC. Protein: CASSQRGLNEQFF. V usage is TRBV9 and J usage is TRBJ2-1, with TRBD2 identical over 7 bases. CDR3 size: 13 residues. In germline, CDR1 is SGDLS, CDR2 YYNGEE. With 4 bases clipped from V and 7 bases from J, the junction kept 5 bases outside the gene matches.

The sample holds a few counts of this clonotype. This chain joins TRBV11-2 and TRBJ1-1; D is possibly TRBD1 (5 bases). Trimming pared 3 bases from V and 4 bases from J, leaving 12 bases between. This CDR3 spans 14 amino acids. From germline, CDR1 is SGHAT and CDR2 FQNNGV. This chain's CDR3 is CASSLGDGGTEAFF. The DNA for the CDR3 is TGTGCCAGCAGCTTGGGGGATGGTGGCACTGAAGCTTTCTTT.

CDR3 sequence (DNA): TGCGCCAGCGGTCGACGGACAGGGACCACCGGGGAGGAGCTGTTTTTT. Amino acids: CASGRRTGTTGEELFF. The rearrangement joins TRBV4-3 to TRBJ2-2; 8 bases line up with TRBD1. Germline V gene data show CDR1 as LGHNA and CDR2 as YSLEER. V lost 8 bases to trimming and J lost 10 bases; unmatched junction nucleotides: 18. The CDR3 is 16 amino acids.

This clonotype was picked up a small number of times. J is TRBJ2-1 and V is TRBV6-5, with TRBD2 as a possible D gene (6 bases). This CDR3 comprises 16 residues. The germline CDR1 and CDR2 sequences are MNHEY and SVGAGI. Trimming removed 1 base at V and 0 bases at J, with 10 bases between. The CDR3 sequence: CASSYYSGGSYNEQFF. CDR3 in DNA: TGTGCCAGCAGTTACTACTCCGGGGGCTCCTACAATGAGCAGTTCTTC.

This clonotype was seen more than once but under ten times. The chain employs TRBV7-2 and TRBJ1-1; TRBD1 is a possible D gene (6 bases). Germline CDR1 SGHTA, CDR2 FQGNSA. Trimming left V 9 bases short and J 4 bases short, with 21 bases between. The CDR3 loop spans 15 amino acids. CDR3 amino acids: CASSVFQGPFTEAFF. CDR3 DNA sequence: TGTGCCAGTAGCGTATTTCAGGGGCCTTTCACTGAAGCTTTCTTT.

The V gene is TRBV6-5, the J gene TRBJ1-5, with unresolved D. Germline-derived CDR1 and CDR2 are MNHEY and SVGAGI. The CDR3 length is 14 residues. Between the trimmed V and J ends, which lost 3 bases and 3 bases, there was a span of 9 bases. Here the CDR3 reads CASSYRGLNQPQHF. CDR3 nucleotide sequence: TGTGCCAGCAGTTATCGAGGCCTCAATCAGCCCCAGCATTTT.

J is TRBJ2-6 and V is TRBV5-1, with D perhaps matching TRBD2 (6 bases). There are 17 residues in the CDR3. V dropped 2 bases and J dropped 2 bases, with 14 bases sitting between them. CDR1 SGHRS and CDR2 YFSETQ come from the germline V gene. The CDR3 DNA is TGCGCCAGCAGCTTCAGGGCATGGGGGGCTGGGGCCAACGTCCTGACTTTC. It is translated as CASSFRAWGAGANVLTF.

There are many counts of this clonotype. The V call is TRBV7-2, the J call TRBJ1-5; D gene ambiguous. Trimming shortened V by 1 base and J by 0 bases, and 7 bases separated the two germline ends. The CDR3 is made up of 15 amino acids. The germline V gene encodes CDR1 SGHTA and CDR2 FQGNSA. As DNA, the CDR3 is TGTGCCAGCAGCTTAGTACCGAATAGCAATCAGCCCCAGCATTTT. Translating it yields CASSLVPNSNQPQHF.

This chain joins TRBV2 and TRBJ1-5; D perhaps matches TRBD1 (6 bases). The germline V and J ends were trimmed by 8 bases and 6 bases, with 20 bases remaining between them. CDR3 length: 15 residues. Germline loops: CDR1 SNHLY, CDR2 FYNNEI. The chain's CDR3 is CASRTGPGQLQPQHF. In DNA, the CDR3 is TGTGCCAGCCGAACGGGGCCGGGACAACTTCAGCCCCAGCATTTT.

This clonotype was observed a single time. Germline and junction disagree at one end, which may indicate a read error. The gene calls are TRBV12-3 or TRBV12-4 and TRBJ2-1, with D possibly being TRBD1 or TRBD2 (5 bases each). The CDR3 totals 15 residues. The chain's CDR3 is CASSPPRASPNNEQF. In DNA, the CDR3 is TGTGCCAGCAGTCCCCCCAGGGCTAGCCCTAACAATGAGCAGTTC.

This clonotype was seen ten or more times. A junction boundary mismatches the germline segment, possibly from a read error. The chain carries TRBV5-1 and TRBJ1-1, with D possibly TRBD1 on 5 matching bases. The CDR3 runs to 14 residues. Germline V gene lookup returns CDR1 SGHRS and CDR2 YFSETQ. The CDR3 is CASSLQGPNTEAFF. In nucleotides, the CDR3 is TGTGCCAGCAGCTTGCAGGGCCCGAACACTGAAGCTTTCTTT. Supplemented by reference TRBV5-1 and TRBJ1-1, the full variable domain reads KAGVTQTPRYLIKTRGQQVTLSCSPISGHRSVSWYQQTPGQGLQFLFEYFSETQRNKGNFPGRFSGRQFSNSRSEMNVSTLELGDSALYLCASSLQGPNTEAFFGQGTRLTVV.

This clonotype appeared a few times. The chain is built from TRBV7-2 and TRBJ2-2; 10 bases match TRBD2. CDR3 length: 14 amino acids. The V and J ends lost 2 bases and 7 bases, in that order; junction bases with no gene match: 1. CDR1 SGHTA and CDR2 FQGNSA come from the germline V gene. The CDR3 here is CASSLTSGIGELFF. CDR3 coding DNA: TGTGCCAGCAGCTTAACTAGCGGGATCGGGGAGCTGTTTTTT.